Listed below are T cell receptor beta chains from one sample, sequenced in a study of OX40 agonist ivuxolimab in advanced cancers. Profiled with immunoSEQ multiplex PCR; TCRdb holds only in-frame clones, not every one. The sample lists approximately 89,000 clones; roughly 88% were seen once. This material consisted of CD4+ or CD8+ T cells sorted from blood, taken in a trial of the OX40 agonist ivuxolimab. Receptor source: an adult with an advanced solid tumor such as melanoma, head and neck, liver or kidney cancer. Both conserved end residues are part of each CDR3. A D gene is named only where the DNA matches it firmly. Clone size is shown for a subset of rows, as once, few, many or a class of expanded clone.

NA	TRBV5-1	TRBJ2-3	NA	TGCGCCAGCAGCTTGCCCTCAGATACGCAGTATTTT	CASSLPSDTQYF
NA	TRBV18	TRBJ1-4	NA	TGTGCCAGCTCATCACCAGGGACGGGCCTGAATGAAAAACTGTTTTTT	CASSSPGTGLNEKLFF
NA	TRBV5-1	TRBJ2-7	TRBD2	TGCGCCAGCAGCCTAGGGACTAGCGGAACCTCAAACTACGAGCAGTACTTC	CASSLGTSGTSNYEQYF
NA	TRBV5-8	TRBJ1-1	NA	TGTGCCAGCAGCCAAGGGCGGGTCTTGCTCAACACTGAAGCTTTCTTT	CASSQGRVLLNTEAFF
few	TRBV14	TRBJ1-2	NA	TGTGCCAGCAGCCAAGTGTCGCTCCGGGGTGGCCTTAATGGCTACACCTTC	CASSQVSLRGGLNGYTF
NA	TRBV25-1	TRBJ1-2	NA	TGTGCCAGCAGCCCGACAGTAAACTATGGCTACACCTTC	CASSPTVNYGYTF
NA	TRBV6-6	TRBJ2-5	NA	TGTGCCAGCAGTCAGGGACTGGGCGGGGCCCAGTACTTC	CASSQGLGGAQYF
NA	TRBV5-4	TRBJ1-1	NA	TGTGCCAGCAGCTTGGGCGGGTTATTCATGAACACTGAAGCTTTCTTT	CASSLGGLFMNTEAFF
once	TRBV7-8	TRBJ1-5	NA	TGTGCCAGCAGCATCAGGGGAGATCAGCCCCAGCATTTT	CASSIRGDQPQHF
once	TRBV6-1	TRBJ2-4	NA	TGTGCCAGCAGTGAACAGGGGGGGAGAGCCAAAAACATTCAGTACTTC	CASSEQGGRAKNIQYF
NA	TRBV5-6	TRBJ2-4	NA	TGTGCCAGCAGCTTGCGGCAGATAGCCAAAAACATTCAGTACTTC	CASSLRQIAKNIQYF
NA	TRBV7-2	TRBJ1-6	NA	TGTGCCAGCAGCTTAGGCAGGGCTCGGCAGAGTTCACCCCTCCACTTT	CASSLGRARQSSPLHF
NA	TRBV7-9	TRBJ1-3	NA	TGTGCCAGCATGAGTGGAAACACCATATATTTT	CASMSGNTIYF
NA	TRBV9	TRBJ2-7	NA	TGTGCCAGCAGCGTAGACGGGGGCTACGAGCAGTACTTC	CASSVDGGYEQYF
NA	TRBV16	TRBJ1-2	NA	TGTGCCAGCAGCCAATCGGGAACGACTGACAATGGCTACACCTTC	CASSQSGTTDNGYTF
NA	TRBV6-1	TRBJ2-7	TRBD2	TGTGCCAGCACCGTAGCGGGGGCCTTGTCCTACGAGCAGTACTTC	CASTVAGALSYEQYF
NA	TRBV19	TRBJ2-2	NA	TGTGCCAGTAGTATTTCCTCAGGGGCCGGGGAGCTGTTTTTT	CASSISSGAGELFF